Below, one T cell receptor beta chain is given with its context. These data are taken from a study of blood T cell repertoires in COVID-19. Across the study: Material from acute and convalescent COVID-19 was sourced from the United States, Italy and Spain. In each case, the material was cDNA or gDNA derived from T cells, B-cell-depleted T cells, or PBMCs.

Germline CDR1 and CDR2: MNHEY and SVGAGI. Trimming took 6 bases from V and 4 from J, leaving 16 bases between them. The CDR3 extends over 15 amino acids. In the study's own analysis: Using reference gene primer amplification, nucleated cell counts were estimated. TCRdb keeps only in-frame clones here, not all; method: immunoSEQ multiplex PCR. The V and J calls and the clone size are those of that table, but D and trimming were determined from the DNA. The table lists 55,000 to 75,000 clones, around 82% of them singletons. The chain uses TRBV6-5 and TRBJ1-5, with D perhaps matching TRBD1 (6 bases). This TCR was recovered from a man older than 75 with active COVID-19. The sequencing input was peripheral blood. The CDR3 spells CASSSKDSPNQPQHF. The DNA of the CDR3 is TGTGCCAGCAGCTCCAAGGACAGCCCTAATCAGCCCCAGCATTTT.